This T cell receptor (beta chain) was captured in a study of spatial heterogeneity in lung cancer. Whole-study context: Alpha-chain sequences were consistently detected less often than beta-chain sequences.

Time point meaning: sample taken at primary tumor resection. Whole RNA came from tumor, nontumor lung or frozen PBMC and was sequenced without being sorted. The V end lost 5 bases, the J end lost 0 bases, and 17 bases lay between the germline ends. Germline CDR1 and CDR2: MDHEN and SYDVKM. There are 16 residues in the CDR3. TCRdb fed the 5' RACE reads into MiXCR, producing one record per CDR3 protein. The table has tens of thousands of distinct CDR3 sequences, roughly 13% seen once. J is TRBJ2-7 and V is TRBV28; D possibly corresponds to TRBD2 (5 bases). The sequencing used PBMCs, collected at surgery. The receptor was isolated from a male donor with early-stage non-small cell lung cancer. This chain's CDR3 is CASSAPREGNSYEQYF. The CDR3, as DNA: TGTGCCAGCAGTGCCCCGAGGGAAGGGAACTCCTACGAGCAGTACTTC.